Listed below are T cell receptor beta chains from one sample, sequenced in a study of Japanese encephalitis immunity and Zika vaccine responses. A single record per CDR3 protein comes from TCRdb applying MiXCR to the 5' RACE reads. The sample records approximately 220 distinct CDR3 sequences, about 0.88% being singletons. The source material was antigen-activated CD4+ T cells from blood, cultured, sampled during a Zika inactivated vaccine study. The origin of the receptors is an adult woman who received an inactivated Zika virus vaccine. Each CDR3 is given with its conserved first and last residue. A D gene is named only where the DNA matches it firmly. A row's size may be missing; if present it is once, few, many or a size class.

CDR3nt: TGTGCCTGGAGTGTACAGAAAGGGACGGTTAATGAAAAACTGTTTTTT; CDR3aa: CAWSVQKGTVNEKLFF; v_gene: TRBV30; abundance: medium-sized; d_gene: NA; j_gene: TRBJ1-4
CDR3nt: TGTGCCAGCAGTTCGAGAAGCGGGAGTGGGAGAGATACGCAGTATTTT; CDR3aa: CASSSRSGSGRDTQYF; v_gene: TRBV28; abundance: medium-sized; d_gene: TRBD2; j_gene: TRBJ2-3
CDR3nt: TGTGCCTGGAGTAAGAATTCGGGGGCGGATGAAAAACTGTTTTTT; CDR3aa: CAWSKNSGADEKLFF; v_gene: TRBV30; abundance: medium-sized; d_gene: NA; j_gene: TRBJ1-4
CDR3nt: TGTGCCAGCAGTTTACAGCTTTACTATGGCTACACCTTC; CDR3aa: CASSLQLYYGYTF; v_gene: TRBV28; abundance: medium-sized; d_gene: NA; j_gene: TRBJ1-2
CDR3nt: TGTGCCAGTAGTCTACAGGGAGCTCAGCCCCAGCATTTT; CDR3aa: CASSLQGAQPQHF; v_gene: TRBV19; abundance: large; d_gene: NA; j_gene: TRBJ1-5
CDR3nt: TGTGCCAGCAGCTCCCGACAGGGGGCGGGCGAGCAGTACTTC; CDR3aa: CASSSRQGAGEQYF; v_gene: TRBV7-8; abundance: large; d_gene: TRBD1; j_gene: TRBJ2-7
CDR3nt: TGCAGTGCTAGGGTCTTACCACATGAGCAGTTCTTC; CDR3aa: CSARVLPHEQFF; v_gene: TRBV20-1; abundance: medium-sized; d_gene: NA; j_gene: TRBJ2-1
CDR3nt: TGTGCCACCGGCAGAGACCTTACCCAGTACTTC; CDR3aa: CATGRDLTQYF; v_gene: TRBV15; abundance: medium-sized; d_gene: NA; j_gene: TRBJ2-5
CDR3nt: TGCGCCAGCAGCCAAGATCGATCGGAGCTAGCGGGAGGGCCACCTTACGAGCAGTACTTC; CDR3aa: CASSQDRSELAGGPPYEQYF; v_gene: TRBV4-1; abundance: large; d_gene: TRBD2; j_gene: TRBJ2-7
CDR3nt: TGCAGCGTCCTGCCTAGCACAGATACGCAGTATTTT; CDR3aa: CSVLPSTDTQYF; v_gene: TRBV29-1; abundance: large; d_gene: NA; j_gene: TRBJ2-3
CDR3nt: TGTGCCAGCAGCCCACAGGGATATAGCAATCAGCCCCAGCATTTT; CDR3aa: CASSPQGYSNQPQHF; v_gene: TRBV5-5; abundance: large; d_gene: NA; j_gene: TRBJ1-5
CDR3nt: TGCGCCAGCCGTAGTAGGGGAATAGAGGGCTATAATTCACCCCTCCACTTT; CDR3aa: CASRSRGIEGYNSPLHF; v_gene: TRBV10-1; abundance: large; d_gene: NA; j_gene: TRBJ1-6
CDR3nt: TGCAGTGCCGGACATCCTGGGGTGAATGAGCAGTTCTTC; CDR3aa: CSAGHPGVNEQFF; v_gene: TRBV20-1; abundance: few; d_gene: NA; j_gene: TRBJ2-1
CDR3nt: TGTGCCAGCAGTTTCAACTATGGCTACACCTTC; CDR3aa: CASSFNYGYTF; v_gene: TRBV25-1; abundance: large; d_gene: NA; j_gene: TRBJ1-2
CDR3nt: TGTGCCAGCAGTCCCGATTACTGGGACACTGAAGCTTTCTTT; CDR3aa: CASSPDYWDTEAFF; v_gene: TRBV12-3/TRBV12-4; abundance: hyperexpanded; d_gene: NA; j_gene: TRBJ1-1
CDR3nt: TGTGCCAGCAGCCGCCGTCCCGTGGTTGAAGCTTTCTTT; CDR3aa: CASSRRPVVEAFF; v_gene: TRBV11-2; abundance: medium-sized; d_gene: NA; j_gene: TRBJ1-1
CDR3nt: TGCGCCAGCAGCCTCACGGAGTCATATGGGACTGAAGCTTTCTTT; CDR3aa: CASSLTESYGTEAFF; v_gene: TRBV4-1; abundance: large; d_gene: NA; j_gene: TRBJ1-1
CDR3nt: TGCAGTGCTAGGGGGGAAAATTTCGCCGAGCAGTACTTC; CDR3aa: CSARGENFAEQYF; v_gene: TRBV20-1; abundance: large; d_gene: NA; j_gene: TRBJ2-7
CDR3nt: TGTGCCAGTAGTATTCTTGGGGTAACGAACACTGAAGCTTTCTTT; CDR3aa: CASSILGVTNTEAFF; v_gene: TRBV19; abundance: medium-sized; d_gene: NA; j_gene: TRBJ1-1
CDR3nt: TGTGCCAGCAGCTCCCAGAGGACAGATACGCAGTATTTT; CDR3aa: CASSSQRTDTQYF; v_gene: TRBV7-6; abundance: large; d_gene: NA; j_gene: TRBJ2-3
CDR3nt: TGTGCCAGCAGGTCTACAGGGTTGTATGGCTACACCTTC; CDR3aa: CASRSTGLYGYTF; v_gene: TRBV27; abundance: large; d_gene: NA; j_gene: TRBJ1-2
CDR3nt: TGTGCCAGCAGCCCTATGGTCGGGTTTTACACCGGGGAGCTGTTTTTT; CDR3aa: CASSPMVGFYTGELFF; v_gene: TRBV16; abundance: few; d_gene: NA; j_gene: TRBJ2-2
CDR3nt: TGCAGCGTTGACAGACCCTCCAATGAGCAGTTCTTC; CDR3aa: CSVDRPSNEQFF; v_gene: TRBV29-1; abundance: large; d_gene: NA; j_gene: TRBJ2-1
CDR3nt: TGTGCCAGCAGCCAAGGGTATACGCAGTATTTT; CDR3aa: CASSQGYTQYF; v_gene: TRBV14; abundance: medium-sized; d_gene: NA; j_gene: TRBJ2-3
CDR3nt: TGTGCCAGCAGTTCCCGAGTTGCGCCGGTTCGAGATACGCAGTATTTT; CDR3aa: CASSSRVAPVRDTQYF; v_gene: TRBV28; abundance: large; d_gene: NA; j_gene: TRBJ2-3
CDR3nt: TGCAGTGCTCACGGACTAGCGGGGATATTCCCGTACGAGCAGTACTTC; CDR3aa: CSAHGLAGIFPYEQYF; v_gene: TRBV20-1; abundance: medium-sized; d_gene: TRBD2; j_gene: TRBJ2-7
CDR3nt: TGTGCCAGCTCACCCGGGAGTATCGTAGATCGAGTTGAAAAACTGTTTTTT; CDR3aa: CASSPGSIVDRVEKLFF; v_gene: TRBV18; abundance: large; d_gene: NA; j_gene: TRBJ1-4
CDR3nt: TGCAGTGCACCCAGGGCAGGCTCCTACGAGCAGTACTTC; CDR3aa: CSAPRAGSYEQYF; v_gene: TRBV20-1; abundance: large; d_gene: NA; j_gene: TRBJ2-7
CDR3nt: TGCGCCAGCAGCCCATCCGGGACAGGGTTGAACTCTGGAAACACCATATATTTT; CDR3aa: CASSPSGTGLNSGNTIYF; v_gene: TRBV5-1; abundance: large; d_gene: TRBD1; j_gene: TRBJ1-3
CDR3nt: TGTGCCAGTAGTGCCCCATCAGGATCCTGGGGCTACACCTTC; CDR3aa: CASSAPSGSWGYTF; v_gene: TRBV19; abundance: medium-sized; d_gene: NA; j_gene: TRBJ1-2
CDR3nt: TGTGCCAGCAGTGAGGGGTCTAGCGGGGCCCATCTCCCGTATTTT; CDR3aa: CASSEGSSGAHLPYF; v_gene: TRBV6-1; abundance: large; d_gene: TRBD2; j_gene: TRBJ2-3
CDR3nt: TGTGCCAGTAGTGGGGCGGGTACTGGCACAGATACGCAGTATTTT; CDR3aa: CASSGAGTGTDTQYF; v_gene: TRBV19; abundance: NA; d_gene: NA; j_gene: TRBJ2-3
CDR3nt: TGCAGTGCTTGGAGGCCGGGAGGGGGCACAGATACGCAGTATTTT; CDR3aa: CSAWRPGGGTDTQYF; v_gene: TRBV20-1; abundance: medium-sized; d_gene: TRBD2; j_gene: TRBJ2-3
CDR3nt: TGTGCCAGCAGCCCACTAGCGGGAGGGTACGAGCAGTACTTC; CDR3aa: CASSPLAGGYEQYF; v_gene: TRBV7-3; abundance: large; d_gene: TRBD2; j_gene: TRBJ2-7
CDR3nt: TGCAGTGCTAGAGATGGGGGGCCGAGCTCCTATAATTCACCCCTCCACTTT; CDR3aa: CSARDGGPSSYNSPLHF; v_gene: TRBV20-1; abundance: large; d_gene: NA; j_gene: TRBJ1-6
CDR3nt: TGTGCCAGCAGTGAATTCGGGGGTCGGGGGGATGAAAAACTGTTTTTT; CDR3aa: CASSEFGGRGDEKLFF; v_gene: TRBV25-1; abundance: medium-sized; d_gene: NA; j_gene: TRBJ1-4
CDR3nt: TGTGCCAGCAGCATAATGACAGGGGGCTACGAGCAGTACTTC; CDR3aa: CASSIMTGGYEQYF; v_gene: TRBV7-9; abundance: NA; d_gene: TRBD1; j_gene: TRBJ2-7
CDR3nt: TGTGCCAGCAGCTTGCCGGGACAGGGGGCGCGTGAGCAGTACTTC; CDR3aa: CASSLPGQGAREQYF; v_gene: TRBV5-4; abundance: large; d_gene: TRBD1; j_gene: TRBJ2-7
CDR3nt: TGCAGCCCAAACAGAAGGGGGCCTAATGAAAAACTGTTTTTT; CDR3aa: CSPNRRGPNEKLFF; v_gene: TRBV29-1; abundance: large; d_gene: TRBD1; j_gene: TRBJ1-4
CDR3nt: TGCAGTGCCTGGGCCTCCGGAAGGGAATATGGCTACACCTTC; CDR3aa: CSAWASGREYGYTF; v_gene: TRBV20-1; abundance: medium-sized; d_gene: NA; j_gene: TRBJ1-2
CDR3nt: TGTGCCAGCAGTTCCTCCGGCGGGACCCAGCATTTT; CDR3aa: CASSSSGGTQHF; v_gene: TRBV28; abundance: large; d_gene: NA; j_gene: TRBJ1-5
CDR3nt: TGTGCCGCCGAAGCGCCCAGCCGGGACAGGGATGTGGAAGCTTTCTTT; CDR3aa: CAAEAPSRDRDVEAFF; v_gene: TRBV30; abundance: medium-sized; d_gene: TRBD1; j_gene: TRBJ1-1
CDR3nt: TGCGCCAGCAGCCAAGATAAGACGGCAGCCTACTATGGCTACACCTTC; CDR3aa: CASSQDKTAAYYGYTF; v_gene: TRBV4-1; abundance: medium-sized; d_gene: NA; j_gene: TRBJ1-2
CDR3nt: TGCGCCAGCAGCCAAGGAGACCGTTGGGGGGAAACTAATGAAAAACTGTTTTTT; CDR3aa: CASSQGDRWGETNEKLFF; v_gene: TRBV4-1; abundance: large; d_gene: NA; j_gene: TRBJ1-4
CDR3nt: TGCGCCAGCAGCTCTAGCGGGACAAGCACAGATACGCAGTATTTT; CDR3aa: CASSSSGTSTDTQYF; v_gene: TRBV5-1; abundance: large; d_gene: TRBD2; j_gene: TRBJ2-3
CDR3nt: TGCAGTGCCATGGGACTAGAGGTCTACGAGCAGTACTTC; CDR3aa: CSAMGLEVYEQYF; v_gene: TRBV20-1; abundance: medium-sized; d_gene: TRBD2; j_gene: TRBJ2-7
CDR3nt: TGCAGCGTTGGAAGTATGCTGGGACAGGACACCGGGGAGCTGTTTTTT; CDR3aa: CSVGSMLGQDTGELFF; v_gene: TRBV29-1; abundance: large; d_gene: TRBD1; j_gene: TRBJ2-2
CDR3nt: TGTGCCAGCACCCCCTTGGGACTAGCTAACTACAATGAGCAGTTCTTC; CDR3aa: CASTPLGLANYNEQFF; v_gene: TRBV12-3/TRBV12-4; abundance: medium-sized; d_gene: TRBD2; j_gene: TRBJ2-1
CDR3nt: TGTGCCAGCAGTTTATGGGGTTCCTACGAGCAGTACTTC; CDR3aa: CASSLWGSYEQYF; v_gene: TRBV12-3/TRBV12-4; abundance: medium-sized; d_gene: NA; j_gene: TRBJ2-7
CDR3nt: TGTGCCAGTAAGGAAAGGAGCGGGAGGGATAATGAGCAGTTCTTC; CDR3aa: CASKERSGRDNEQFF; v_gene: TRBV19; abundance: large; d_gene: TRBD2; j_gene: TRBJ2-1
CDR3nt: TGTGCCATCAGTGACCCGGGGGGACTAGCGGGAGGAGAGACCCAGTACTTC; CDR3aa: CAISDPGGLAGGETQYF; v_gene: TRBV10-3; abundance: hyperexpanded; d_gene: TRBD2; j_gene: TRBJ2-5
CDR3nt: TGTGCCACCAGTATCTCCGGGGGCACAGATACGCAGTATTTT; CDR3aa: CATSISGGTDTQYF; v_gene: TRBV24-1; abundance: medium-sized; d_gene: NA; j_gene: TRBJ2-3
CDR3nt: TGCAGCGTTGCGAGAGGAGTGACCTACACCTTC; CDR3aa: CSVARGVTYTF; v_gene: TRBV29-1; abundance: medium-sized; d_gene: NA; j_gene: TRBJ1-2
CDR3nt: TGCGCCAGCAGCTTGGCCCCAACGGGACAGGGTGTCACTGAAGCTTTCTTT; CDR3aa: CASSLAPTGQGVTEAFF; v_gene: TRBV5-1; abundance: large; d_gene: TRBD1; j_gene: TRBJ1-1
CDR3nt: TGTGCCTGGAGTCCCTACACCTACGAGCAGTACTTC; CDR3aa: CAWSPYTYEQYF; v_gene: TRBV30; abundance: medium-sized; d_gene: NA; j_gene: TRBJ2-7
CDR3nt: TGCAGTGCTCCAAGACAGGGGTCGTACGAGCAGTACTTC; CDR3aa: CSAPRQGSYEQYF; v_gene: TRBV20-1; abundance: large; d_gene: TRBD1; j_gene: TRBJ2-7
CDR3nt: TGTGCCATCAGTGATTTACAGGGGGCGGCTGGAAACACCATATATTTT; CDR3aa: CAISDLQGAAGNTIYF; v_gene: TRBV10-3; abundance: large; d_gene: TRBD1; j_gene: TRBJ1-3
CDR3nt: TGTGCCAGCAGCTTATTCGGGGCTAGCGGGATGTACAATGAGCAGTTCTTC; CDR3aa: CASSLFGASGMYNEQFF; v_gene: TRBV7-9; abundance: large; d_gene: TRBD2; j_gene: TRBJ2-1
CDR3nt: TGTGCCAGCAGCTTAGGGGGGGCCCCCTTCTTT; CDR3aa: CASSLGGAPFF; v_gene: TRBV7-8; abundance: large; d_gene: NA; j_gene: TRBJ1-1
CDR3nt: TGCGCCAGCAGCTTGATCCCCGACAGCGAAGCTTTCTTT; CDR3aa: CASSLIPDSEAFF; v_gene: TRBV5-1; abundance: hyperexpanded; d_gene: NA; j_gene: TRBJ1-1